One and the same sample provided the 14 T cell receptor beta chains below, sequenced in a study of blood T cell repertoires in COVID-19. Clones were sequenced by immunoSEQ multiplex PCR, and TCRdb holds only the in-frame ones, with some missing. The sample shows under 200,000 clones, approximately 79% of them seen only once. The sample taken for sequencing was peripheral blood. Every receptor here comes from a man in his thirties or forties with active or convalescent COVID-19.

This clone showed up just once. J is TRBJ1-2 and V is TRBV30; maybe TRBD1 (5 bases). The CDR3 runs 10 residues. Germline assignment: CDR1 GTSNPN and CDR2 SVGIG (reference sequence). V dropped 8 bases and J dropped 6 bases, with 10 bases sitting between them. CDR3 in DNA: TGTGCCCGCTGGGGCGATGGCTACACCTTC. Protein product: CARWGDGYTF.

The chain combines TRBV6-5 with TRBJ1-3; D not certain. The germline V and J ends were trimmed by 7 bases and 2 bases, with 3 bases remaining between them. CDR3 length equals 11 residues. Germline CDR1 and CDR2: MNHEY and SVGAGI. CDR3 sequence reads: CASTAGNTIYF. The CDR3 DNA reads TGTGCCAGCACAGCTGGAAACACCATATATTTT.

This clone turned up a few times. The chain combines TRBV3-1 (or the pseudogene TRBV3-2) with TRBJ1-2, with TRBD1 matching over 7 bases. The CDR3 loop spans 19 amino acids. The V segment lost 0 bases and the J segment 8 bases; nucleotides outside the gene matches: 21. CDR1 LGHDT and CDR2 YNNKEL come from the germline V gene (reference sequence). CDR3 amino acids: CASSQEGFLRDSSHWGYTF. For the CDR3, the DNA is TGTGCCAGCAGCCAAGAGGGATTCCTCCGGGACAGCTCTCACTGGGGCTACACCTTC.

J is TRBJ1-6 and V is TRBV6-5, with D possibly matching TRBD1 (6 bases). The CDR3 covers 15 residues. Germline CDR1 is MNHEY and CDR2 is SVGAGI. V gave up 6 bases and J gave up 6 bases, with 15 bases separating them. The CDR3 sequence is CASRGPGQINSPLHF. CDR3 bases: TGTGCCAGCAGGGGCCCTGGACAGATTAATTCACCCCTCCACTTT.

The chain employs TRBV2 and TRBJ2-7; a weak D match, TRBD2 (6 bases). The germline CDR1 and CDR2 sequences are SNHLY and FYNNEI. CDR3 length: 14 amino acids. V lost 7 bases to trimming and J lost 0 bases, with 13 bases between them. For the CDR3, the DNA is TGTGCCAGCAAGTGGGGCGGGAACTCCTACGAGCAGTACTTC. Its translation: CASKWGGNSYEQYF.

The rearrangement uses TRBV7-9 and TRBJ2-2; D gene uncertain. The CDR3 length is 15 residues. CDR1 is SEHNR, CDR2 FQNEAQ, per germline (reference sequence). The germline V and J ends were trimmed by 10 bases and 2 bases, with 17 bases remaining between them. CDR3 sequence reads: CAITTGSQNTGELFF. The CDR3 nucleotides are TGTGCCATCACGACGGGTAGCCAAAACACCGGGGAGCTGTTTTTT.

The chain couples TRBV4-1 to TRBJ1-1, with 9 nucleotides matching TRBD1. The CDR3 covers 15 residues. Per the germline V gene, CDR1 is MGHRA and CDR2 is YSYEKL. J gave up 7 bases and V 2 bases, and 8 bases lay outside the gene matches. This CDR3 is CASSQTGTGMSEAFF. For the CDR3, the DNA is TGCGCCAGCAGCCAAACCGGGACAGGGATGAGTGAAGCTTTCTTT.

The chain recombines TRBV4-3 with TRBJ2-1, with 8 bases matching TRBD2. The CDR3 loop spans 15 amino acids. The junction had 0 bases not matched to a gene; V was cut back by 0 bases and J by 2 bases. Germline CDR1 is LGHNA and CDR2 is YSLEER. CDR3 DNA: TGCGCCAGCAGCCAAGAAGCGGGGGCCTACAATGAGCAGTTCTTC. Residues: CASSQEAGAYNEQFF.

This clone was counted a few times. The chain recombines TRBV19 with TRBJ1-1; TRBD1 agrees at 7 bases. With V trimmed by 5 bases and J by 0 bases, 3 bases remained unmatched. CDR3 length: 14 residues. The germline CDR1 and CDR2 sequences are LNHDA and SQIVND (reference sequence). The CDR3 protein is CASSAGGMNTEAFF. The DNA for the CDR3 is TGTGCCAGTAGTGCAGGGGGGATGAACACTGAAGCTTTCTTT.

This rearrangement joins TRBV19 to TRBJ2-5, with TRBD1 identical over 9 bases. V trimming: 7 bases; J trimming: 4 bases; junction bases outside the gene matches: 7. CDR1 LNHDA and CDR2 SQIVND come from the germline V gene (reference sequence). The CDR3 extends over 14 amino acids. CDR3 protein: CASTSTGGRETQYF. The CDR3 DNA reads as TGTGCCAGTACCTCGACAGGGGGTCGAGAGACCCAGTACTTC.

V gene TRBV3-1 (or the pseudogene TRBV3-2) combines with J gene TRBJ1-2, with 9 bases identical to TRBD1. Germline lookup yields CDR1 LGHDT and CDR2 YNNKEL (reference sequence). The CDR3 loop spans 16 amino acids. Losses at the gene ends were 0 bases for V and 8 bases for J; bases not matched to a gene: 10. CDR3 sequence reads: CASSQDPRDRDSGYTF. In DNA, the CDR3 is TGTGCCAGCAGCCAAGACCCCAGGGACAGGGATAGCGGCTACACCTTC.

The rearrangement uses TRBV5-1 and TRBJ1-2, with TRBD1 matching over 7 bases. The CDR3 is 15 residues long. The V gene's germline CDR1 is SGHRS and CDR2 YFSETQ. The trim removed 4 bases at V and 7 bases at J, leaving 13 bases unmatched. CDR3 sequence reads: CASSAGQTGAGGYTF. As DNA, the CDR3 is TGCGCCAGCAGCGCGGGACAGACGGGAGCGGGTGGCTACACCTTC.

This clone was seen a single time. This sequence joins TRBV14 and TRBJ1-1; TRBD1 matches at 8 bases. V was clipped by 3 bases and J by 4 bases; unmatched bases: 4. CDR3 size: 14 residues. CDR1 is SGHDN and CDR2 is FVKESK in the germline V gene. CDR3 loop: CASSHGQGGTEAFF. CDR3 in DNA: TGTGCCAGCAGCCACGGACAGGGCGGCACTGAAGCTTTCTTT.

V is TRBV27 and J is TRBJ2-1, with 8 bases lining up with TRBD2. CDR1 is MNHEY, CDR2 SMNVEV, per germline (reference sequence). This CDR3 region has 16 residues. The junction had 12 bases not matched to a gene; V was cut back by 4 bases and J by 7 bases. The chain's CDR3 is CASSSPPSGGGNEQFF. In nucleotides, the CDR3 is TGTGCCAGCAGTTCCCCCCCGTCCGGGGGGGGGAATGAGCAGTTCTTC.